The 15 T cell receptor beta chains below were found in one sample sequenced in a study of blood T cell repertoires in COVID-19. Measured with immunoSEQ multiplex PCR; TCRdb has only the in-frame clones, and not every one. Of just over 95,000 clones in the sample, around nine tenths were seen once. Sequenced sample: peripheral blood. The receptors come from a man aged 55 to 69 with acute or convalescent COVID-19.

CDR3 amino acids: CASRAQGRGYTF. CDR3 DNA: TGTGCCAGCAGAGCTCAGGGGAGAGGCTACACCTTC. V gene TRBV28 combines with J gene TRBJ1-2, with D possibly TRBD1 on 6 matching bases. CDR1 and CDR2 from the germline V gene are MDHEN and SYDVKM. V was cut by 6 bases and J by 8 bases, with 13 bases left in between. This CDR3 comprises 12 residues.

The rearrangement links TRBV19 to TRBJ2-4; 10 bases fit TRBD2. This CDR3 is 19 amino acids long. Germline V gives CDR1 LNHDA, CDR2 SQIVND (reference sequence). The J segment lost 1 base and the V segment lost 7 bases, leaving 16 bases of the junction unmatched. The CDR3 loop reads CASNPRASGGALAKNIQYF. The CDR3 bases are TGTGCCAGTAACCCCAGGGCCAGCGGGGGGGCTTTGGCCAAAAACATTCAGTACTTC.

This rearrangement joins TRBV2 to TRBJ2-5, with 8 positions matching TRBD2. The CDR3 is 14 residues long. The V gene end was trimmed by 6 bases and the J gene end by 2 bases; junction bases not matched to a gene: 5. Per germline, CDR1 SNHLY and CDR2 FYNNEI. Here the CDR3 reads CASSARGGQETQYF. DNA for the CDR3: TGTGCCAGCAGCGCCCGGGGGGGGCAAGAGACCCAGTACTTC.

V is TRBV18 and J is TRBJ1-2; D call uncertain. Germline V lookup: CDR1 KGHSH, CDR2 LQKENI. V lost 1 base to trimming and J lost 5 bases, with 8 bases between them. The CDR3 loop spans 13 amino acids. As DNA, the CDR3 is TGTGCCAGCTCACCACTTGCCACTTATGGCTACACCTTC. Residues: CASSPLATYGYTF.

The rearrangement links TRBV3-1 (or the pseudogene TRBV3-2) to TRBJ1-1; D is perhaps TRBD1 (6 bases). This CDR3 spans 16 amino acids. V was shortened by 4 bases and J by 0 bases, with 15 bases between the two germline ends. Germline assignment: CDR1 LGHDT and CDR2 YNNKEL (reference sequence). This CDR3 is CASSLRTASMNTEAFF. CDR3 DNA sequence: TGTGCCAGCAGCCTACGGACAGCCAGCATGAACACTGAAGCTTTCTTT.

The J gene is TRBJ1-2, the V gene TRBV5-1; weak D call: TRBD1 (6 bases). The CDR3 contains 15 residues. Per the germline V gene, CDR1 is SGHRS and CDR2 is YFSETQ. V was clipped by 3 bases and J by 3 bases, with 15 bases between them. In DNA form, the CDR3 reads TGCGCCAGCAGCTCACAGGGAGGGAGAGACTATGGCTACACCTTC. Its translation: CASSSQGGRDYGYTF.

This chain links TRBV4-1 with TRBJ1-2, with 9 bases fitting TRBD1. J was trimmed by 2 bases and V by 0 bases; bases with no gene match: 7. The CDR3 consists of 17 residues. The V gene's germline CDR1 is MGHRA and CDR2 YSYEKL. The CDR3 DNA sequence: TGCGCCAGCAGCCAAGATCCCGGGACAGGGTCCAACTATGGCTACACCTTC. Protein product: CASSQDPGTGSNYGYTF.

The chain joins TRBV2 to TRBJ1-1; D is unclear. Trimming cost V 7 bases and J 0 bases, with 9 bases left between them. This CDR3 has 13 amino acids. CDR1 is SNHLY and CDR2 is FYNNEI in the germline V gene. The DNA for the CDR3 is TGTGCCAGCATCGGGGTTGTGAACACTGAAGCTTTCTTT. It translates to CASIGVVNTEAFF.

The chain links TRBV3-1 (or the pseudogene TRBV3-2) to TRBJ2-2; D perhaps matches TRBD1 (5 bases). The germline gives CDR1 LGHDT, CDR2 YNNKEL (reference sequence). The CDR3 is 16 amino acids. V was clipped by 2 bases and J by 2 bases, with 12 bases between them. The CDR3 region is CASSQLRQLNTGELFF. DNA of the CDR3: TGTGCCAGCAGCCAACTAAGACAGCTCAACACCGGGGAGCTGTTTTTT.

The chain carries TRBV2 and TRBJ1-1; D gene ambiguous. V lost 3 bases, J lost 1 base, and 6 bases lay in between. Germline values: CDR1 SNHLY, CDR2 FYNNEI. CDR3 size: 13 residues. This chain's CDR3 is CASSDEGNTEAFF. The CDR3 coding sequence is TGTGCCAGCAGTGATGAGGGGAACACTGAAGCTTTCTTT. The full variable domain, completed using reference TRBV2 and TRBJ1-1, is EPEVTQTPSHQVTQMGQEVILRCVPISNHLYFYWYRQILGQKVEFLVSFYNNEISEKSEIFDDQFSVERPDGSNFTLKIRSTKLEDSAMYFCASSDEGNTEAFFGQGTRLTVV.

This chain joins TRBV4-2 and TRBJ2-5; possible D gene TRBD2, 6 bases. The length of the CDR3 is 16 residues. Germline V gene data show CDR1 as LGHNA and CDR2 as YNFKEQ. The ends were cut back, 1 base at V and 1 base at J, with 13 bases in the middle. DNA of the CDR3: TGTGCCAGCAGCCAAGGGATAAACGGGGGCCAAGAGACCCAGTACTTC. Its translation: CASSQGINGGQETQYF.

The V gene is TRBV20-1, the J gene TRBJ1-2; 11 nucleotides line up with TRBD1. J lost 6 bases, V lost 3 bases, and 6 bases had no gene match. The CDR3 loop spans 14 amino acids. Germline V gene sequence: CDR1 DFQATT, CDR2 SNEGSKA (reference sequence). CDR3 coding DNA: TGCAGTGCTAGTCGTCCGGGACAGGGGGATGGCTACACCTTC. Translation gives CSASRPGQGDGYTF.

This CDR3 is CASSPVAKNIQYF. The DNA for the CDR3 is TGTGCCAGCAGCCCCGTAGCCAAAAACATTCAGTACTTC. The chain is built from TRBV11-2 and TRBJ2-4; unclear D gene. From germline, CDR1 is SGHAT and CDR2 FQNNGV. The CDR3 has 13 residues. Between the trimmed V and J ends, which lost 5 bases and 0 bases, there was a span of 5 bases.

The chain has TRBV11-1 and TRBJ2-2, with 10 bases identical to TRBD2. V lost 5 bases, J lost 3 bases, and 6 bases stayed unmatched. This CDR3 is 16 amino acids long. Per the germline V gene, CDR1 is SGHAT and CDR2 is FQDESV (reference sequence). CDR3 DNA sequence: TGTGCCAGCAGCCTCCTAGCGGGGGTCCACACCGGGGAGCTGTTTTTT. It is translated as CASSLLAGVHTGELFF.

The chain couples TRBV5-1 to TRBJ1-5; D might be TRBD1 (5 bases). V lost 0 bases and J lost 8, with 12 bases in between. The CDR3 covers 14 residues. The V gene's germline CDR1 is SGHRS and CDR2 YFSETQ. The CDR3 DNA is TGCGCCAGCAGCTTGGGGGGATCGACAGAGCCCCAGCATTTT. Translation gives CASSLGGSTEPQHF. Drawing the rest from reference TRBV5-1 and TRBJ1-5, the complete variable domain is KAGVTQTPRYLIKTRGQQVTLSCSPISGHRSVSWYQQTPGQGLQFLFEYFSETQRNKGNFPGRFSGRQFSNSRSEMNVSTLELGDSALYLCASSLGGSTEPQHFGDGTRLSIL.